This T cell receptor beta chain derives from a study of cytomegalovirus exposure and HLA in healthy donors (TCRdb year 2017). Study-wide context: An earlier analysis of several hundred of the donors reported 250 to 300 Gb of sequence data and some 120 million unique TCR beta sequences from approximately 180 million T cells. Among about 400 genotyped donors of the cohort, an average of about 240,000 unique TCR beta nucleotide sequences was sequenced per donor, of which about 19% were non-productive. Class I and class II HLA loci were covered by the typing at four-digit resolution. A separate validation cohort of about 110 different subjects was used in addition to the approximately 700-subject first cohort. Genome-wide SNP genotypes for about 65% of the roughly 700 donors were used in a later genetic analysis, which treated that subset as a discovery cohort. The study profiled the T cell repertoires of 500 to 800 subjects by immunosequencing and related them to cytomegalovirus serostatus. In a later analysis, previously published TCR beta repertoires from hundreds of donors were re-analyzed and high-resolution HLA genotyping was added so that TCR occurrence patterns could be studied. Among the approximately 420 genotyped donors, 75% to 90% belonged to the genetic ancestry cluster associated with self-reported Caucasian donors. Roughly five DR-DQ haplotypes were handled as single units for association and clustering, since linkage in the cohort was strong. High-throughput TCR immunosequencing, statistical association of individual TCRs with disease status, and machine learning were combined to predict cytomegalovirus infection status. To decide whether each TCR beta V gene segment behaved as functional or pseudogenic, an earlier analysis of over 500 of the donors relied on high-throughput TCR beta sequencing. The study aimed to test whether cataloging public T cell receptors could reveal signatures of past pathogen exposure. Rather than using new phenotypic data, the later analysis identified candidate immune exposures from TCR beta sequences and from how often those sequences occurred across donors. Every repertoire in the discovery cohort had been generated on one and the same sequencing platform. Donor age, sex, ethnicity and CMV serostatus were compiled alongside the repertoire data. An early release covering about 600 HLA-typed donors comprised 250 to 350 gigabases of sequencing data and around 80 million unique TCR sequences. The number of typed donors differed by locus: 629-630 for A, B, C, DRB1 and DQB1; approximately 520 for DQA1; over 600 for DPA1; and approximately 450 for DPB1.

The germline V gene gives CDR1 as SGHTA and CDR2 as FQGNSA. The germline ends are 7 bases apart after V is trimmed by 1 base and J by 0 bases. The CDR3 goes from the cysteine to the phenylalanine over 15 residues. The entry retains the CDR3 DNA only, 45 bases that are in frame from base 1. Of note for this clone: The specificity of this receptor is unknown. Base qualities are not recorded, but no much larger clone differs from it by a single base.

The cohort consisted of 650 to 700 healthy bone marrow donors. At the time of sampling, every cohort member was nominally healthy, though immune exposures that went unrecorded were likely present. The donor was CMV seropositive and was included in the group of 270 or so seropositive cohort members. A peripheral blood sample was collected from each donor, and TCR beta sequencing was performed on peripheral blood mononuclear cells. Genomic DNA extraction from the blood cell samples was performed with the Qiagen DNeasy Blood Extraction Kit. Library generation was performed with the immunoSEQ multiplex PCR assay. For the multiplex PCR, a mixture combining 60 forward primers for TCR Vbeta segments and 13 reverse primers for TCR Jbeta segments was used. The CDR3 region of rearranged TCR beta genes was amplified from genomic DNA by a multiplex PCR assay. On the Illumina HiSeq System, the amplified TCR beta libraries were sequenced as 87-base-pair reads. In the original analysis: In a later analysis, some 80 million unique TCR beta chains were counted across the approximately 640 repertoires, and some 10 million of these chains were shared by at least two donors. A nearest-neighbor algorithm error-corrected the raw reads and collapsed the reads into unique sequences, merging closely related sequences to remove PCR and sequencing errors. Alignment of CDR3 sequences to IMGT reference sequences was used to assign V, D and J gene segments. For a sequence to be retained, at least a six-nucleotide match to both a V gene segment and a J gene segment was required. Rearrangements were called productive when the CDR3 lacked stop codons and stayed in frame with V and J; all others were non-productive. Following IMGT convention, CDR3 was defined as the stretch from the second conserved V-encoded cysteine to the conserved J-encoded phenylalanine. In an earlier analysis of around 570 of the donors, sequences lacking an unambiguous match to a single V gene segment were excluded. In an earlier analysis of a few hundred of the donors, V segments were called functional above 56.7% productive rearrangements and were called segregating when the between-donor standard deviation exceeded 5%. To diagnose cytomegalovirus status from the catalog of TCR beta chain sequences, a statistical classification framework was built. V and J gene assignment, in a later analysis, came from comparing TCR nucleotide sequences with IMGT/GENE-DB human TR gene sequences. A later analysis assigned CDR3 sequences and most-parsimonious VDJ recombination scenarios with the TCRdist pipeline. In a later analysis, each TCR beta chain was defined by its CDR3 amino acid sequence together with its V-gene family, and reads lacking a unique V-gene family were excluded. A later analysis removed several hundred highly shared, low-generation-probability nucleotide sequences to deal with suspected cross-contamination and a sequencing artifact. For each public chain, a later analysis derived a clonal expansion index from normalized ranks of inferred template counts within each repertoire. In a later analysis, generation probabilities were computed using a VDJ recombination model fitted to out-of-frame rearrangements, and the results were checked against IGoR. Hypergeometric tests were used in a later analysis to score TCR-TCR, TCR-HLA and TCR-CMV co-occurrence, with a repertoire-size bias correction applied to the TCR pairs. False discovery rates were estimated in a later analysis by permuting HLA or CMV assignments 20 times. In a later analysis, co-occurring TCRs were grouped with DBSCAN, and TCRdist sequence similarity was added when clustering was performed within HLA-allele-positive subsets. Repertoires with fewer than 30,000 or more than 120,000 public chains, plus five repertoires with anomalous nucleotide sharing, were excluded from co-occurrence clustering. TCRdb limited this immuneACCESS table to in-frame rearrangements with V and J called. A share of clones is missing; checked studies link under half to unresolved V genes, and the rest is unexplained. The V and J calls and clone size were taken over from that table, and D and trimming were inferred from the DNA. Across this sample there are 100,000 to 150,000 clones, with about four fifths seen only once. The top ten constitute about 3.7% of the sample.

Points the paper makes about the study in general: In vitro tests confirmed that a few of the cytomegalovirus-associated TCR beta chains recognize cytomegalovirus antigens. Compared with the approximately 700-donor mean, donors in an Asian-associated ancestry cluster had fewer N-insertions in productive TCRs, according to a later genetic analysis. A later genetic analysis associated a missense DCLRE1C variant with V-gene and J-gene trimming of TCR beta chains, and an independent cohort replicated the association. In a later analysis, HLA-associated TCR beta chains were found to be more clonally expanded and to have lower generation probabilities than equally common non-associated chains. A further reported finding was that TCR beta sequences accurately predicted the HLA-A and HLA-B alleles for most subjects in the first cohort. Immune exposure information for the cohort was limited to CMV serostatus. A group of highly shared sequence variants was considered likely to be a technical artifact of the sequencing pipeline. The study listed 164 TCR beta chains as associated with cytomegalovirus. Only TCR beta chains were sequenced in this cohort, and the absence of alpha or paired-chain data limited detectable features. Presence/absence analyses assumed roughly uniform sequencing depth across donors, an assumption that may not hold. Seventeen rarely observed V segments, including chromosome 9 orphons, were excluded from the earlier analysis of just under 600 of the donors because counts were too low. In an earlier analysis of fewer than 750 of the donors, most TCR beta V segments were observed in productive rearrangements about 87% or about 30% of the time, broadly matching IMGT annotations. The authors suggested that the approach could potentially be generalized to other disease states and immunological phenotypes. Specific HLA alleles were associated with 15,000 to 20,000 TCR beta sequences at a false discovery rate of 0.05 in a later analysis. In a later analysis, the rate of TCR association differed among HLA loci, with DRB1 alleles having the most associated TCRs and HLA-C alleles having the fewest. According to a later analysis, parvovirus B19, influenza, CMV and Epstein-Barr virus appeared linked to several top co-occurrence clusters. While some public TCRs were present in many individuals, most TCR sequences turned up only very rarely across donors. Strong co-occurrence of HLA alleles, especially DR and DQ, made assigning TCR associations to individual alleles difficult. In a later analysis, most CMV-associated TCR beta chains were found to appear HLA-restricted, with HLA associations seemingly driven largely by CMV exposure. Because HLA typing was unavailable for some donors at each locus, only the typed subset was used in association tests. The 87-base-pair reads could not distinguish some IMGT-functional V segments, including TRBV6-2 and TRBV6-3, so those segments were excluded. Cytomegalovirus status was reported to be diagnosed by the classifier with high specificity and sensitivity in both the original and validation cohorts. Linkage disequilibrium might explain the correlated functional status among segregating V segments, but an unknown experimental factor could not be excluded.

The rearrangement combines TRBV7-2 with TRBJ2-1; no confident D gene assignment can be made. Sequenced material: PBMCs. The receptor's source is a woman between 40 and 55 years old in good health and CMV-seropositive. The DNA sequence is given as TGTGCCAGCAGCTTAGATAGTAGCTCCTACAATGAGCAGTTCTTC. Translated, it gives CASSLDSSSYNEQFF.